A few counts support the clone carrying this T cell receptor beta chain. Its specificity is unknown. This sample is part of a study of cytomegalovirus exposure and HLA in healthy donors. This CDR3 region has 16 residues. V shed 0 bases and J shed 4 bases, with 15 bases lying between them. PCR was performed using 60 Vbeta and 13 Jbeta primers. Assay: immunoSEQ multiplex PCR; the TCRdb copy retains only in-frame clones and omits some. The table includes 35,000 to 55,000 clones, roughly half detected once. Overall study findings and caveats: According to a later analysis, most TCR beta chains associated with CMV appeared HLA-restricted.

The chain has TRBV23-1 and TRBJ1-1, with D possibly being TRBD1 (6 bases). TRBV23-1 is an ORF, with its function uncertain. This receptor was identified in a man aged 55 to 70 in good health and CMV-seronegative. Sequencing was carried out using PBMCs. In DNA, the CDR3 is TGCGCCAGCAGTCAATCGCCAGGGGAAGTGGCCACTGAAGCTTTCTTT. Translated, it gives CASSQSPGEVATEAFF.